This T cell receptor beta chain was found in a study of human T cells and chemical hapten exposure. Time point reported: patch test 2, 6 weeks after DPC sensitization. Treatment: therapeutic diphenylcyclopropenone sensitization with weekly scalp DPC. With 5 bases clipped from V and 4 bases from J, the junction kept 18 bases outside the gene matches. CDR1 is DFQATT and CDR2 is SNEGSKA in the germline V gene (reference sequence). The CDR3 length is 19 residues. TCRdb independently ran MiXCR on the RACE reads; one entry per CDR3 protein. The repertoire consists of approximately 92,000 distinct CDR3 sequences, with over 9.5% occurring once and the leading ten covering about 3%.

The TCR originated in a woman aged 35 to 49 with alopecia areata. Some clones in this sample may be carry-over from other donors' samples. Sequenced material: whole blood, taken in connection with sensitization to the hapten diphenylcyclopropenone (DPC). The V gene is TRBV20-1, the J gene TRBJ2-1; 12 nucleotides agree with TRBD2. DNA for the CDR3: TGCAGTGCTGAGAACCTACCGGGACTAGCGGGTGGAGGGTACAATGAGCAGTTCTTC. Amino acids: CSAENLPGLAGGGYNEQFF.